This T cell receptor (beta chain) was identified during a study of vaccination and CD4 T cells after COVID-19. As for the study in general: As their vaccination, participants received two doses of either BNT162b2 or mRNA-1273 vaccine.

V was clipped by 0 bases and J by 8 bases; unmatched bases: 7. The germline V gene has CDR1 LNHNV and CDR2 YYDKDF (reference sequence). The CDR3 spans 16 residues. Sample treatment: 10-day PBMC culture with coronavirus spike peptide pools or control peptides (ViraFEST assay). Alongside 7.5 to 10 IU/ml IL-2 and approximately 9.3 ug/ml peptide pools, PBMCs were cultured at two million per well. Turning to this clonotype: No antigen is known for it.

The Oncomine TCR Beta short-read assay sequenced DNA from cultured CD4+ T cells. MiXCR was run by TCRdb on the PCR reads, yielding one entry per CDR3 protein. The sample consists of around 16,000 distinct CDR3 sequences, around 61% of them appearing once. The TCR comes from a human donor who had recovered from COVID-19. Sequences were obtained from CD4+ T cells from blood, cultured in vitro. This chain links TRBV15 with TRBJ2-1, with 10 bases identical to TRBD2. The CDR3 loop is CATSRDTSGTVDEQFF. The DNA for the CDR3 is TGTGCCACCAGCAGAGATACTAGCGGGACTGTAGATGAGCAGTTCTTC.